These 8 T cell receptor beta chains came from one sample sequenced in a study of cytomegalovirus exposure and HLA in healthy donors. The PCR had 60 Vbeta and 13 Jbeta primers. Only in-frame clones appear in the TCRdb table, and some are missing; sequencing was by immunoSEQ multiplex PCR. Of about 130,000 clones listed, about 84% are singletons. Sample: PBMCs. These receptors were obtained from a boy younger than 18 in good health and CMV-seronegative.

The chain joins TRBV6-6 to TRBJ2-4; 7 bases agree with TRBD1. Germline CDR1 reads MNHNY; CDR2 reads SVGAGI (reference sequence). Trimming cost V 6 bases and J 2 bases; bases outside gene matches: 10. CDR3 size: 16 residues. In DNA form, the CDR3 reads TGTGCCAGCAGAATACAGGGGTCAAGCTCCAAAAACATTCAGTACTTC. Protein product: CASRIQGSSSKNIQYF.

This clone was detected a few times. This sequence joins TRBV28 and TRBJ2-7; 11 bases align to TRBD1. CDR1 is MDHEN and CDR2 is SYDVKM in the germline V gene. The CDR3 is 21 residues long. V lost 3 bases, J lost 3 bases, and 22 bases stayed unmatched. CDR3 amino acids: CASSFPGFERTGGAGDYEQYF. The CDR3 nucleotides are TGTGCCAGCAGTTTTCCAGGGTTCGAGAGGACAGGGGGCGCGGGAGACTACGAGCAGTACTTC.

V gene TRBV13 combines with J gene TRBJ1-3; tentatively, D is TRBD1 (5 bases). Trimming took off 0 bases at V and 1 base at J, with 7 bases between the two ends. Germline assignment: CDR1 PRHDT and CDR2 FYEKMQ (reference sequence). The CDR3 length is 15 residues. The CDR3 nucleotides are TGTGCCAGCAGCTTAGGCAGGGCTTCTGGAAACACCATATATTTT. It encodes CASSLGRASGNTIYF.

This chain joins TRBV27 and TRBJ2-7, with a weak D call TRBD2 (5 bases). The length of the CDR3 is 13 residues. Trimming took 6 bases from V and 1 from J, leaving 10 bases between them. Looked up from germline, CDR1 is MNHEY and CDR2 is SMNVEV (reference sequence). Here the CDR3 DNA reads TGTGCCAGCAGAGACTATTATTCCTACGAGCAGTACTTC. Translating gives CASRDYYSYEQYF.

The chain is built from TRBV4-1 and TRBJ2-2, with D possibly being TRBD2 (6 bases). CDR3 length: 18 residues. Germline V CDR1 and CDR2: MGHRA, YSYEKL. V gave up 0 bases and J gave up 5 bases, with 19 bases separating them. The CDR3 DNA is TGCGCCAGCAGCCAAGAAGGGTATTACGGGGGAAGGACCGGGGAGCTGTTTTTT. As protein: CASSQEGYYGGRTGELFF.

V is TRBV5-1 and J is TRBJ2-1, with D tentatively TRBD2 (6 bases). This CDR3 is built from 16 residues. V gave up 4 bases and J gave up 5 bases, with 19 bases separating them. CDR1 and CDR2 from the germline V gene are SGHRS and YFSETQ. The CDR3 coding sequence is TGCGCCAGCAGCAACGTCGGGGGTAGTCGGAACAATGAGCAGTTCTTC. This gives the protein CASSNVGGSRNNEQFF. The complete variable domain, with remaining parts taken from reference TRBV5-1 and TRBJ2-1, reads KAGVTQTPRYLIKTRGQQVTLSCSPISGHRSVSWYQQTPGQGLQFLFEYFSETQRNKGNFPGRFSGRQFSNSRSEMNVSTLELGDSALYLCASSNVGGSRNNEQFFGPGTRLTVL.

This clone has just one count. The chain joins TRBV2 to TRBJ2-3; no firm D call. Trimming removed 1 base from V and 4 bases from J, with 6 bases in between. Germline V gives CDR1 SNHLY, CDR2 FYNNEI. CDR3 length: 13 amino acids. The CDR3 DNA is TGTGCCAGCAGTGAAGACGGTGCAGATACGCAGTATTTT. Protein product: CASSEDGADTQYF.

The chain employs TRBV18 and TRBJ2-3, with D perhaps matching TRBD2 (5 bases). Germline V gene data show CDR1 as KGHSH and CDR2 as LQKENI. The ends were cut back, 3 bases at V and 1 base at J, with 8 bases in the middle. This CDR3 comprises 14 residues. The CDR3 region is CASSPFSGTDTQYF. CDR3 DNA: TGTGCCAGCTCACCTTTTAGCGGCACAGATACGCAGTATTTT.